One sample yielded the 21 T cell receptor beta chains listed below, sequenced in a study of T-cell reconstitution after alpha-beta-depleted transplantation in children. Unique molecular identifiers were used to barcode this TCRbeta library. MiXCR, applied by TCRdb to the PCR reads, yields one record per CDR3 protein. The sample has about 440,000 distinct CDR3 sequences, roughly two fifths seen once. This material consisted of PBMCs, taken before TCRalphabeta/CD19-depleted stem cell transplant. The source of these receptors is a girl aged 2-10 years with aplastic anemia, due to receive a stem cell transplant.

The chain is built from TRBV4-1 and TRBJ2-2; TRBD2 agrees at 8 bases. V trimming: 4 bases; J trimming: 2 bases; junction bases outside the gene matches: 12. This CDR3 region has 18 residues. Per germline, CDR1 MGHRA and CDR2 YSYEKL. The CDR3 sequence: CASSPTPAGVVNTGELFF. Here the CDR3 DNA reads TGCGCCAGCAGCCCAACCCCAGCGGGGGTGGTCAACACCGGGGAGCTGTTTTTT.

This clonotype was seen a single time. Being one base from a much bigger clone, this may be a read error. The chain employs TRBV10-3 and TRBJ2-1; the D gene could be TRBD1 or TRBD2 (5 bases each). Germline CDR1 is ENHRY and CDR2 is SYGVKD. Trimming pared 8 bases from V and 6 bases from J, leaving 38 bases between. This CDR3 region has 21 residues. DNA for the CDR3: TGTGCCATCTGCCTATCTGCCGCCCCGGGACGGGACCAAGGCCACCTCAATGAGCAGTTCTTC. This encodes CAICLSAAPGRDQGHLNEQFF.

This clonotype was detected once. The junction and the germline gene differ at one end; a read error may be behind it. CDR3 sequence reads: CASRTGATMSSRLF. As DNA, the CDR3 is TGTGCCAGCAGGACAGGGGCAACAATGAGCAGCCGACTCTTC. The chain couples TRBV6-1 to TRBJ2-1; 8 nucleotides match TRBD1. Germline V gene sequence: CDR1 MNHNS, CDR2 SASEGT. The CDR3 is 14 residues long.

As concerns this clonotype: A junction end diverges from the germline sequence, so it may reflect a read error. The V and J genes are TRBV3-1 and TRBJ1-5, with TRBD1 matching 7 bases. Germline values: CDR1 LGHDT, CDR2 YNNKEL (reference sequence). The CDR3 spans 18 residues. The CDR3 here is CACSQRGQGEGIGQPQHF. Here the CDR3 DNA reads TGTGCCTGCAGCCAAAGGGGGCAGGGGGAAGGGATAGGTCAGCCCCAGCATTTT.

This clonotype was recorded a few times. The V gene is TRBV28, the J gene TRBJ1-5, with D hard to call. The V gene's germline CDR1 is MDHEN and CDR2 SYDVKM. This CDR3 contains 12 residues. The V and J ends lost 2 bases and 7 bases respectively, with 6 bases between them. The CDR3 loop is CASSLLKQPQHF. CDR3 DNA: TGTGCCAGCAGTTTACTAAAGCAGCCCCAGCATTTT.

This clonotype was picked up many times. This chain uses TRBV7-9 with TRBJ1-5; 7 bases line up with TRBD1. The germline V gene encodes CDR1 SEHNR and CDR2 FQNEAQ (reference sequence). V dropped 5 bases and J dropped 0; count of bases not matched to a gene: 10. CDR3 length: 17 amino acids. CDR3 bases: TGTGCCAGCAGCCCCCCCGGACAGGATAATAGCAATCAGCCCCAGCATTTT. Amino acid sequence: CASSPPGQDNSNQPQHF.

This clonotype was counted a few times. CDR3 protein: CSVEDLGTSGRYSYNEQFF. The CDR3 nucleotides are TGCAGCGTTGAAGATCTCGGGACTAGCGGGAGGTATTCCTACAATGAGCAGTTCTTC. This chain uses TRBV29-1 with TRBJ2-1; 15 nucleotides line up with TRBD2. The CDR3 consists of 19 residues. Per germline, CDR1 SQVTM and CDR2 ANQGSEA. The J segment lost 1 base and the V segment lost 0 bases, leaving 7 bases of the junction unmatched.

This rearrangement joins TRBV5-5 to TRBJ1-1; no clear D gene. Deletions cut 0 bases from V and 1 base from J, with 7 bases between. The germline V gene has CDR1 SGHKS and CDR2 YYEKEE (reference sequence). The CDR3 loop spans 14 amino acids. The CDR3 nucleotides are TGTGCCAGCAGCTTGGGGACCCAGAACACTGAAGCTTTCTTT. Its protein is CASSLGTQNTEAFF.

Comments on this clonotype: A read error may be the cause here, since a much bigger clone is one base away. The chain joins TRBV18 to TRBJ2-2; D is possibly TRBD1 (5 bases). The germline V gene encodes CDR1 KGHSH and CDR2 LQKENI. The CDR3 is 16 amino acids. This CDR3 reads CVSSPSQAPNTGELFF. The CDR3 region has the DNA TGTGTCAGCTCCCCATCACAGGCGCCGAACACCGGGGAGCTGTTTTTT.

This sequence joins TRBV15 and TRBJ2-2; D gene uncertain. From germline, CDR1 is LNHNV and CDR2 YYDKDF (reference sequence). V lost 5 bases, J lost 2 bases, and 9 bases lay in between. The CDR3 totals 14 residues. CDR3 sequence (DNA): TGTGCCACCAGCGCAGTGGGTAACACCGGGGAGCTGTTTTTT. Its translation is CATSAVGNTGELFF.

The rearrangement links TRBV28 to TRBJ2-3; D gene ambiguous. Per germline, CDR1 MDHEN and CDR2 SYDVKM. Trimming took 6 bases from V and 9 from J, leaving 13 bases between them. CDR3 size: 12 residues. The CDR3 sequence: CASSPRAGTQYF. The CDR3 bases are TGTGCCAGCAGCCCCCGTGCAGGCACGCAGTATTTT.

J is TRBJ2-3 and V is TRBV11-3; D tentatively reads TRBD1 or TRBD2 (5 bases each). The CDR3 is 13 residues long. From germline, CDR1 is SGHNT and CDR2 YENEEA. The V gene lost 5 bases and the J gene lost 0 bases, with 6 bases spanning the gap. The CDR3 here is CASSRDSTDTQYF. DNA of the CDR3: TGTGCCAGCAGCAGGGACAGCACAGATACGCAGTATTTT.

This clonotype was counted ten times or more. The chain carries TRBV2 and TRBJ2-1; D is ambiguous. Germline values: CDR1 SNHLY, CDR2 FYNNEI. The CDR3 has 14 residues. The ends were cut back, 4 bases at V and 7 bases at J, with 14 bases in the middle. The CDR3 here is CASSGDPLGNEQFF. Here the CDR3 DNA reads TGTGCCAGCAGTGGAGACCCCCTGGGGAATGAGCAGTTCTTC.

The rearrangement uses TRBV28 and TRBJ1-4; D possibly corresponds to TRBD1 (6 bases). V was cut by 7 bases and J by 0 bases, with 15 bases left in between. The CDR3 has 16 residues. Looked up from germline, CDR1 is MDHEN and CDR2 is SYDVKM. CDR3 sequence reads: CASTLNGGATNEKLFF. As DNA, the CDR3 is TGTGCCAGCACCCTAAACGGGGGCGCAACTAATGAAAAACTGTTTTTT.

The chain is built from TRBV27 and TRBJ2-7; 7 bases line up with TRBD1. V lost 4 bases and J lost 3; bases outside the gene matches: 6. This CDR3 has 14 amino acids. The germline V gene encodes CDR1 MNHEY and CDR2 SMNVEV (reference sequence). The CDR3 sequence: CASSYTQGDYEQYF. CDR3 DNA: TGTGCCAGCAGTTACACCCAGGGGGACTACGAGCAGTACTTC.

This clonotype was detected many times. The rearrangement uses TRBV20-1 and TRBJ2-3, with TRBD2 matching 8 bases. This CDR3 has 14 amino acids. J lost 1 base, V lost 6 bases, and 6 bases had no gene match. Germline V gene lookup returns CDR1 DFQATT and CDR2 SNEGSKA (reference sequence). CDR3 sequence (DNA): TGCAGTGCCCTTAGCGGGACCCGCACAGATACGCAGTATTTT. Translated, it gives CSALSGTRTDTQYF.

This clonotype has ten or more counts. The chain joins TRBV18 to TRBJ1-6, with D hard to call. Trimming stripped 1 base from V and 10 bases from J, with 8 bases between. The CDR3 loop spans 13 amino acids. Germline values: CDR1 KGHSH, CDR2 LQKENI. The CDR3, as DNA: TGTGCCAGCTCACCACAGGGCCGGTCACCCCTCCACTTT. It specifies CASSPQGRSPLHF.

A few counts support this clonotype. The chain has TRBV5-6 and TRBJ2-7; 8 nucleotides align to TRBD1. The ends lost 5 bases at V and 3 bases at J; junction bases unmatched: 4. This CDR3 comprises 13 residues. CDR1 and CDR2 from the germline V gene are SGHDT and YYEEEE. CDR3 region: CASRQTGGYEQYF. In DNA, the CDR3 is TGTGCCAGCAGGCAAACAGGGGGCTACGAGCAGTACTTC.

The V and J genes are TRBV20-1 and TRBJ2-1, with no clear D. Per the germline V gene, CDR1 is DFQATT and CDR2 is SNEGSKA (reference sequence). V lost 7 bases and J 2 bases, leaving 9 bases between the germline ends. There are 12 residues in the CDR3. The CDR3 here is CSGPKTYNEQFF. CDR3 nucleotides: TGCAGTGGTCCTAAGACCTACAATGAGCAGTTCTTC.

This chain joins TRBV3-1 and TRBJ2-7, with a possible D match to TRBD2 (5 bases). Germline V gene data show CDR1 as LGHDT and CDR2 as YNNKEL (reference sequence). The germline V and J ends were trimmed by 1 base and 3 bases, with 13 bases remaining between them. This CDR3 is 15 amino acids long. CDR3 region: CASSQGPGGIYEQYF. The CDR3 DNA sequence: TGTGCCAGCAGCCAAGGGCCTGGAGGTATCTACGAGCAGTACTTC.

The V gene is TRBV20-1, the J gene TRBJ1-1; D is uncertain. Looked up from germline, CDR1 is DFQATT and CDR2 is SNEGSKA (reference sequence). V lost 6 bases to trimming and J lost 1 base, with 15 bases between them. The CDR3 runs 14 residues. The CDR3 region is CSAPLRSANTEAFF. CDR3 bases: TGCAGTGCCCCCCTGAGGTCGGCGAACACTGAAGCTTTCTTT.